This T cell receptor beta chain was profiled in a study of Graves' ophthalmopathy and Graves' hyperthyroidism. Trimming removed 4 bases from V and 4 bases from J, with 8 bases in between. This CDR3 region has 14 residues. Amplification targeted the TCR beta CDR3 regions, with RNA transcripts as the source material. In the first round, RT-PCR was carried out with HTBI primers, and a multiplex PCR formed the second round. Each CDR3 protein is one row after TCRdb ran MiXCR on the multiplex PCR reads. The table lists over 650,000 distinct CDR3 sequences, roughly 41% of them singletons, with over 2.5% in the top ten. Pregnancy or lactation, uncontrolled infections and other autoimmune diseases were grounds for excluding patients.

This receptor was obtained from an adult man with Graves' ophthalmopathy. Sequences were obtained from peripheral blood. The J gene is TRBJ1-6, the V gene TRBV12-3 or TRBV12-4; unclear D gene. This CDR3 reads CASSWGSYNSPLHF. The CDR3, as DNA: TGTGCCAGCAGTTGGGGATCTTATAATTCACCCCTCCACTTT.